The rows below give T cell receptor beta chains drawn from one sample of a study of CD8+ T cells in alopecia areata. Clones were read by immunoSEQ multiplex PCR, and TCRdb kept only the in-frame ones, dropping some. The sample yields 100,000 to 150,000 clones, more than 40% seen once. The specimen comprised CD8+ T cells sorted from blood, sampled at week 0. The receptor source for this set is a human donor with alopecia areata. Both conserved end residues are part of each CDR3. D genes are given only for firm matches. A row's size may be missing; if present it is once, few, many or a size class.

clone_size: few
v_call: TRBV29-1
d_call: TRBD2
j_call: TRBJ2-3
cdr3_aa: CSVEEGWGGDTDTQYF
cdr3_nt: TGCAGCGTTGAAGAAGGATGGGGAGGGGACACAGATACGCAGTATTTT

clone_size: once
v_call: TRBV29-1
d_call: TRBD1
j_call: TRBJ1-2
cdr3_aa: CSSSGGGFGYTF
cdr3_nt: TGCAGCTCTTCAGGGGGGGGGTTCGGCTACACCTTC

clone_size: .
v_call: TRBV19
d_call: .
j_call: TRBJ1-1
cdr3_aa: CASRTTARGPEAFF
cdr3_nt: TGTGCCAGTAGGACTACGGCTCGGGGGCCTGAAGCTTTCTTT

clone_size: .
v_call: TRBV30
d_call: .
j_call: TRBJ1-2
cdr3_aa: CAWSVIEGYGYTF
cdr3_nt: TGTGCCTGGAGTGTTATAGAGGGCTATGGCTACACCTTC

clone_size: once
v_call: TRBV5-6
d_call: .
j_call: TRBJ1-1
cdr3_aa: CASSFHGTEAFF
cdr3_nt: TGTGCCAGCAGCTTCCACGGGACTGAAGCTTTCTTT

clone_size: .
v_call: TRBV25-1
d_call: .
j_call: TRBJ2-3
cdr3_aa: CASPSCGGGGRRSDTQYF
cdr3_nt: TGTGCCAGCCCCTCCTGTGGGGGCGGGGGTAGGAGGTCAGATACGCAGTATTTT

clone_size: many
v_call: TRBV27
d_call: TRBD2
j_call: TRBJ2-7
cdr3_aa: CASSSPHGGGGSYEQYF
cdr3_nt: TGTGCCAGCAGTTCACCCCACGGGGGGGGAGGTTCCTACGAGCAGTACTTC

clone_size: .
v_call: TRBV9
d_call: .
j_call: TRBJ1-2
cdr3_aa: CASTSEDGYTF
cdr3_nt: TGTGCCAGCACCTCCGAAGATGGCTACACCTTC

clone_size: .
v_call: TRBV12-5
d_call: .
j_call: TRBJ2-5
cdr3_aa: CASGSGETQYF
cdr3_nt: TGTGCTAGTGGTTCTGGGGAGACCCAGTACTTC

clone_size: .
v_call: TRBV30
d_call: .
j_call: TRBJ2-3
cdr3_aa: CAWSVGGGTDTQYF
cdr3_nt: TGTGCCTGGAGTGTGGGCGGGGGCACAGATACGCAGTATTTT

clone_size: .
v_call: TRBV30
d_call: .
j_call: TRBJ2-3
cdr3_aa: CAWGWGGTDTQYF
cdr3_nt: TGTGCCTGGGGGTGGGGGGGCACAGATACGCAGTATTTT

clone_size: .
v_call: TRBV5-6
d_call: .
j_call: TRBJ1-5
cdr3_aa: CASSLGGAGQPQHF
cdr3_nt: TGTGCCAGCAGCTTGGGAGGGGCGGGTCAGCCCCAGCATTTT

clone_size: .
v_call: TRBV15
d_call: TRBD2
j_call: TRBJ2-3
cdr3_aa: CATSGTSGRTDTQYF
cdr3_nt: TGTGCCACCAGCGGGACTAGCGGGCGCACAGATACGCAGTATTTT

clone_size: .
v_call: TRBV29-1
d_call: .
j_call: TRBJ2-2
cdr3_aa: CSVLNPLATNTGELFF
cdr3_nt: TGCAGCGTTCTAAACCCGCTAGCCACGAACACCGGGGAGCTGTTTTTT

clone_size: .
v_call: TRBV4-1
d_call: .
j_call: TRBJ2-2
cdr3_aa: CASSPIYGATGELFF
cdr3_nt: TGCGCCAGCAGCCCAATATATGGGGCCACCGGGGAGCTGTTTTTT

clone_size: few
v_call: TRBV5-6
d_call: .
j_call: TRBJ1-2
cdr3_aa: CASSLGAGPDYGYTF
cdr3_nt: TGTGCCAGCAGCTTGGGGGCAGGGCCCGACTATGGCTACACCTTC

clone_size: few
v_call: TRBV4-3
d_call: .
j_call: TRBJ1-1
cdr3_aa: CASSRLRDRNTEAFF
cdr3_nt: TGCGCCAGCAGCCGACTAAGAGACAGGAACACTGAAGCTTTCTTT

clone_size: .
v_call: TRBV13
d_call: TRBD1
j_call: TRBJ1-4
cdr3_aa: CASSLKKGAHSEKLFF
cdr3_nt: TGTGCCAGCAGCCTAAAGAAGGGGGCTCATAGTGAAAAACTGTTTTTT

clone_size: .
v_call: TRBV27
d_call: .
j_call: TRBJ1-1
cdr3_aa: CASSLGGSTEAFF
cdr3_nt: TGTGCCAGCAGTTTAGGGGGGAGCACTGAAGCTTTCTTT

clone_size: .
v_call: TRBV27
d_call: TRBD2
j_call: TRBJ2-3
cdr3_aa: CASSYTSGGETDTQYF
cdr3_nt: TGTGCCAGCAGTTATACTAGCGGGGGGGAAACAGATACGCAGTATTTT

clone_size: few
v_call: TRBV13
d_call: .
j_call: TRBJ2-2
cdr3_aa: CASSLRTVNTGELFF
cdr3_nt: TGTGCCAGCAGCTTACGGACAGTTAACACCGGGGAGCTGTTTTTT

clone_size: few
v_call: TRBV6-6
d_call: TRBD1
j_call: TRBJ2-1
cdr3_aa: CASSYADRVGNEQFF
cdr3_nt: TGTGCCAGCAGTTACGCCGACAGGGTTGGAAATGAGCAGTTCTTC

clone_size: .
v_call: TRBV5-6
d_call: .
j_call: TRBJ2-7
cdr3_aa: CASSPGTLSYEQYF
cdr3_nt: TGTGCCAGCAGCCCCGGTACCCTTTCCTACGAGCAGTACTTC

clone_size: .
v_call: TRBV29-1
d_call: .
j_call: TRBJ2-2
cdr3_aa: CSVEDSVSTGELFF
cdr3_nt: TGCAGCGTTGAAGATTCGGTCTCAACCGGGGAGCTGTTTTTT

clone_size: .
v_call: TRBV4-3
d_call: .
j_call: TRBJ2-3
cdr3_aa: CASSQEGAGSTDTQYF
cdr3_nt: TGCGCCAGCAGCCAAGAAGGAGCAGGGAGCACAGATACGCAGTATTTT

clone_size: .
v_call: TRBV29-1
d_call: .
j_call: TRBJ2-1
cdr3_aa: CSVGLRSVNEQFF
cdr3_nt: TGCAGCGTTGGATTGCGGTCGGTCAATGAGCAGTTCTTC

clone_size: .
v_call: TRBV9
d_call: .
j_call: TRBJ2-1
cdr3_aa: CASSLGGGGLDEQFF
cdr3_nt: TGTGCCAGCAGCTTGGGCGGGGGCGGTCTCGATGAGCAGTTCTTC

clone_size: few
v_call: TRBV7-9
d_call: .
j_call: TRBJ1-5
cdr3_aa: CASSPAPGDQPQHF
cdr3_nt: TGTGCCAGCAGCCCCGCCCCGGGGGATCAGCCCCAGCATTTT

clone_size: .
v_call: TRBV29-1
d_call: .
j_call: TRBJ2-3
cdr3_aa: CSAWGAGTDTQYF
cdr3_nt: TGCAGCGCCTGGGGGGCAGGCACAGATACGCAGTATTTT

clone_size: .
v_call: TRBV15
d_call: .
j_call: TRBJ2-7
cdr3_aa: CATSRGSPRDYEQYF
cdr3_nt: TGTGCCACCAGCCGCGGGTCCCCGAGGGACTACGAGCAGTACTTC

clone_size: few
v_call: TRBV29-1
d_call: .
j_call: TRBJ2-2
cdr3_aa: CSVGGLGGELFF
cdr3_nt: TGCAGCGTTGGGGGGCTTGGCGGGGAGCTGTTTTTT

clone_size: once
v_call: TRBV6-1
d_call: .
j_call: TRBJ1-5
cdr3_aa: CASSEEGKWGTNQPQHF
cdr3_nt: TGTGCCAGCAGTGAAGAGGGAAAATGGGGGACTAATCAGCCCCAGCATTTT

clone_size: .
v_call: TRBV29-1
d_call: .
j_call: TRBJ2-2
cdr3_aa: CSIELETGELFF
cdr3_nt: TGCAGCATAGAACTAGAGACCGGGGAGCTGTTTTTT

clone_size: .
v_call: TRBV30
d_call: TRBD1
j_call: TRBJ2-5
cdr3_aa: CAWEPGQGARETQYF
cdr3_nt: TGTGCCTGGGAGCCGGGACAGGGGGCTCGAGAGACCCAGTACTTC

clone_size: .
v_call: TRBV29-1
d_call: .
j_call: TRBJ2-3
cdr3_aa: CSVFGARHTDTQYF
cdr3_nt: TGCAGCGTTTTCGGGGCCAGGCACACAGATACGCAGTATTTT

clone_size: few
v_call: TRBV6-5
d_call: .
j_call: TRBJ2-7
cdr3_aa: CASSYSTAYEQYF
cdr3_nt: TGTGCCAGCAGTTACTCGACAGCCTACGAGCAGTACTTC

clone_size: .
v_call: TRBV16
d_call: .
j_call: TRBJ1-1
cdr3_aa: CASSPWTAEAFF
cdr3_nt: TGTGCCAGCAGCCCTTGGACAGCTGAAGCTTTCTTT

clone_size: .
v_call: TRBV6-1
d_call: TRBD2
j_call: TRBJ2-7
cdr3_aa: CASSATSGGPYEQYF
cdr3_nt: TGTGCCAGCAGTGCCACTAGCGGGGGTCCCTACGAGCAGTACTTC

clone_size: .
v_call: TRBV5-6
d_call: .
j_call: TRBJ2-3
cdr3_aa: CASSLKMDADTQYF
cdr3_nt: TGTGCCAGCAGCTTGAAGATGGACGCGGATACGCAGTATTTT

clone_size: .
v_call: TRBV2
d_call: .
j_call: TRBJ2-7
cdr3_aa: CASSSAGTHSYEQYF
cdr3_nt: TGTGCCAGCAGTTCCGCCGGGACACATTCCTACGAGCAGTACTTC

clone_size: .
v_call: TRBV30
d_call: .
j_call: TRBJ1-1
cdr3_aa: CAWSARGMGEAFF
cdr3_nt: TGTGCCTGGAGTGCCCGGGGGATGGGAGAAGCTTTCTTT

clone_size: few
v_call: TRBV5-1
d_call: TRBD1
j_call: TRBJ2-5
cdr3_aa: CASRSGQGQETQYF
cdr3_nt: TGCGCCAGCAGATCCGGACAGGGCCAAGAGACCCAGTACTTC

clone_size: .
v_call: TRBV13
d_call: TRBD1
j_call: TRBJ1-4
cdr3_aa: CASSLDRGGKLFF
cdr3_nt: TGTGCCAGCAGCTTGGACAGGGGAGGAAAACTGTTTTTT

clone_size: .
v_call: TRBV27
d_call: TRBD2
j_call: TRBJ2-1
cdr3_aa: CASSPTSGGRNEQFF
cdr3_nt: TGTGCCAGCAGCCCTACTAGCGGGGGAAGGAATGAGCAGTTCTTC

clone_size: few
v_call: TRBV4-1
d_call: .
j_call: TRBJ2-7
cdr3_aa: CASSQERAYEQYF
cdr3_nt: TGCGCCAGCAGCCAAGAACGGGCCTACGAGCAGTACTTC

clone_size: few
v_call: TRBV5-5
d_call: .
j_call: TRBJ2-2
cdr3_aa: CASSGKARDTGELFF
cdr3_nt: TGTGCCAGCAGCGGGAAAGCCAGGGACACCGGGGAGCTGTTTTTT

clone_size: few
v_call: TRBV29-1
d_call: .
j_call: TRBJ2-6
cdr3_aa: CSVEDTSGANVLTF
cdr3_nt: TGCAGCGTTGAAGACACCTCTGGGGCCAACGTCCTGACTTTC

clone_size: .
v_call: TRBV9
d_call: TRBD1
j_call: TRBJ2-7
cdr3_aa: CASSVGGQGLIYEQYF
cdr3_nt: TGTGCCAGCAGCGTAGGGGGACAGGGTTTGATCTACGAGCAGTACTTC

clone_size: .
v_call: TRBV30
d_call: TRBD1
j_call: TRBJ1-1
cdr3_aa: CAWRRDRGSGEAFF
cdr3_nt: TGTGCCTGGAGACGGGACAGGGGATCCGGTGAAGCTTTCTTT

clone_size: once
v_call: TRBV5-6
d_call: .
j_call: TRBJ2-6
cdr3_aa: CASSLEVSGANVLTF
cdr3_nt: TGTGCCAGCAGCTTGGAAGTCTCTGGGGCCAACGTCCTGACTTTC

clone_size: few
v_call: TRBV30
d_call: .
j_call: TRBJ1-4
cdr3_aa: CACLREGSWGEKLFF
cdr3_nt: TGTGCCTGTCTCAGGGAGGGGTCTTGGGGTGAAAAACTGTTTTTT

clone_size: few
v_call: TRBV14
d_call: .
j_call: TRBJ1-4
cdr3_aa: CASSLPMGRAHF
cdr3_nt: TGTGCCAGCAGCCTCCCTATGGGGCGAGCCCATTTT

clone_size: .
v_call: TRBV27
d_call: TRBD1
j_call: TRBJ2-7
cdr3_aa: CASSHRGDEQYF
cdr3_nt: TGTGCCAGCAGCCACAGGGGGGACGAGCAGTACTTC

clone_size: .
v_call: TRBV29-1
d_call: TRBD1
j_call: TRBJ2-7
cdr3_aa: CSAYTGAGLEQYF
cdr3_nt: TGCAGCGCTTATACAGGGGCCGGACTCGAGCAGTACTTC

clone_size: few
v_call: TRBV7-2
d_call: .
j_call: TRBJ2-7
cdr3_aa: CASSSGPAVKQYF
cdr3_nt: TGTGCCAGCAGCTCCGGCCCCGCGGTCAAGCAGTACTTC

clone_size: .
v_call: TRBV25-1
d_call: .
j_call: TRBJ1-1
cdr3_aa: CASSLLGEAFF
cdr3_nt: TGTGCCAGCAGTCTGTTAGGTGAAGCTTTCTTT

clone_size: .
v_call: TRBV6-5
d_call: TRBD1
j_call: TRBJ2-3
cdr3_aa: CASSPQGAGDTQYF
cdr3_nt: TGTGCCAGCAGTCCTCAGGGGGCGGGAGATACGCAGTATTTT